This entry lists 16 T cell receptor beta chains sequenced from one sample in a study of CD8 T cells in ankylosing spondylitis (dated by TCRdb to 2016 to 2017). Library generation was performed with 5' RACE. Instrument used: Illumina HiSeq 2500. TCRdb's own reprocessing of the public reads used fastp at Q25 and MiXCR and kept productive beta chains. Each entry merges the rows of one CDR3 protein and shows their most common DNA and genes. For this sample the table gives about 160,000 distinct CDR3 sequences, of which roughly 10% were detected only once. Clones ranked in the top ten supply roughly 16% of the sample. The sequenced sample was blood, either unsorted or a sorted T cell fraction (not recorded which). Receptors were obtained from a female donor with ankylosing spondylitis or in good health (not recorded which).

The chain is built from TRBV9 and TRBJ2-7; D is possibly TRBD2 (5 bases). Germline V gene lookup returns CDR1 SGDLS and CDR2 YYNGEE. Trimming cost V 0 bases and J 6 bases, with 13 bases left between them. CDR3 size: 14 residues. The CDR3 loop is CASSVGPGSTEQYF. CDR3 bases: TGTGCCAGCAGCGTAGGTCCGGGATCAACCGAGCAGTACTTC.

This clonotype has more than one count but fewer than ten. CDR3 sequence reads: CATRPGGSDEQFF. The CDR3 DNA reads TGTGCCACCCGGCCGGGAGGGAGCGATGAGCAGTTCTTC. V usage is TRBV7-9 and J usage is TRBJ2-1; 8 positions match TRBD2. V dropped 10 bases and J dropped 8; count of bases not matched to a gene: 10. Germline V gene sequence: CDR1 SEHNR, CDR2 FQNEAQ (reference sequence). CDR3 size: 13 residues.

V and J are TRBV28 and TRBJ2-1, with TRBD2 identical over 7 bases. The CDR3 has 14 amino acids. V trimming: 3 bases; J trimming: 8 bases; junction bases outside the gene matches: 7. Germline V CDR1 and CDR2: MDHEN, SYDVKM. The CDR3 reads CASSFLVGGHEQFF. CDR3 coding DNA: TGTGCCAGCAGTTTTCTAGTGGGAGGGCATGAGCAGTTCTTC.

This clonotype was seen many times. The chain has TRBV3-1 and TRBJ2-1, with a tentative D call TRBD2 (6 bases). V was clipped by 4 bases and J by 6 bases, with 10 bases between them. The CDR3 runs 13 residues. Per the germline V gene, CDR1 is LGHDT and CDR2 is YNNKEL (reference sequence). CDR3 sequence reads: CASSPTEGNEQFF. CDR3 nucleotides: TGTGCCAGCAGCCCCACGGAGGGCAATGAGCAGTTCTTC.

There are many counts of this clonotype. This chain links TRBV18 with TRBJ2-2; D not certain. CDR3 length: 13 residues. The V and J ends lost 2 bases and 3 bases respectively, with 4 bases between them. In germline, CDR1 is KGHSH, CDR2 LQKENI. The CDR3 nucleotides are TGTGCCAGCTCACCAGGCCACACCGGGGAGCTGTTTTTT. Its translation: CASSPGHTGELFF.

V and J are TRBV4-1 and TRBJ2-7; 7 bases align to TRBD1. The germline V gene encodes CDR1 MGHRA and CDR2 YSYEKL. The CDR3 runs 13 residues. Trimming removed 4 bases from V and 2 bases from J; junction bases left unmatched: 2. The CDR3 nucleotides are TGCGCCAGCAGCCGAGGACAGGCCTACGAGCAGTACTTC. It yields the protein CASSRGQAYEQYF.

In nucleotides, the CDR3 is TGTGCCAGCAGTTTAATGGCGGGGCCCTACAATGAGCAGTTCTTC. Its protein product is CASSLMAGPYNEQFF. This chain uses TRBV27 with TRBJ2-1, with D perhaps matching TRBD2 (6 bases). Trimming removed 2 bases at V and 2 bases at J, with 10 bases between. The germline CDR1 and CDR2 sequences are MNHEY and SMNVEV (reference sequence). CDR3 length: 15 amino acids.

This clonotype was seen a handful of times. The V and J genes are TRBV27 and TRBJ2-4; 7 nucleotides line up with TRBD1. Germline V gene sequence: CDR1 MNHEY, CDR2 SMNVEV (reference sequence). CDR3 length equals 16 residues. Germline trimming cut 6 bases from V and 0 bases from J; bases unmatched to any gene: 8. The CDR3 here is CASRRQGLGAKNIQYF. In nucleotides, the CDR3 is TGTGCCAGCAGACGACAGGGATTAGGAGCCAAAAACATTCAGTACTTC.

This clonotype occurred many times. The rearrangement links TRBV20-1 to TRBJ2-3, with TRBD1 matching 7 bases. After removal of 3 bases from V and 3 bases from J, the junction contained 12 bases not matched to a gene. CDR3 length equals 16 residues. Looked up from germline, CDR1 is DFQATT and CDR2 is SNEGSKA (reference sequence). CDR3 amino acids: CSARPEGGMWTDTQYF. CDR3 DNA: TGCAGTGCTAGGCCGGAAGGGGGCATGTGGACAGATACGCAGTATTTT.

This clonotype was detected a few times. This chain connects TRBV7-9 to TRBJ2-7; tentatively, D is TRBD2 (5 bases). This CDR3 comprises 12 residues. Germline V gives CDR1 SEHNR, CDR2 FQNEAQ (reference sequence). V lost 5 bases to trimming and J lost 6 bases, with 11 bases between them. This chain's CDR3 is CASSPYEGEQYF. The CDR3, as DNA: TGTGCCAGCAGCCCTTATGAGGGCGAGCAGTACTTC.

V gene TRBV11-2 combines with J gene TRBJ2-2; a weak D match, TRBD1 (5 bases). The CDR3 length is 12 residues. Germline lookup yields CDR1 SGHAT and CDR2 FQNNGV. V shed 5 bases and J shed 6 bases, with 7 bases lying between them. DNA for the CDR3: TGTGCCAGCAGCGGGGCGGCCGGGGAGCTGTTTTTT. This codes for CASSGAAGELFF.

The chain combines TRBV10-3 with TRBJ2-7; weak D call: TRBD2 (5 bases). Germline V CDR1 and CDR2: ENHRY, SYGVKD. Trimming took 10 bases from V and 3 from J, leaving 13 bases between them. This CDR3 comprises 12 residues. The CDR3 reads CATRGPRYEQYF. The CDR3 DNA follows: TGTGCCACACGGGGTCCCCGCTACGAGCAGTACTTC.

This clonotype occurred many times. This chain links TRBV12-3 or TRBV12-4 with TRBJ2-1, with 13 bases that match TRBD2. J was trimmed by 6 bases and V by 3 bases; bases with no gene match: 8. The CDR3 sequence is 17 residues long. The CDR3 bases are TGTGCCAGCAGTTTTAGTGGGCGACTAGCGGGGGGCAATGAGCAGTTCTTC. Encoded protein: CASSFSGRLAGGNEQFF.

The chain carries TRBV6-1 and TRBJ2-3; D is uncertain. V shed 6 bases and J shed 1 base, with 14 bases lying between them. This CDR3 is 15 amino acids long. From germline, CDR1 is MNHNS and CDR2 SASEGT. The CDR3 DNA follows: TGTGCCAGCAGCTCCTTCGCACGGGGCACAGATACGCAGTATTTT. Its translation is CASSSFARGTDTQYF.

This sequence joins TRBV12-3 or TRBV12-4 and TRBJ1-1; weak D call: TRBD1 (5 bases). The CDR3 length is 15 residues. V gave up 1 base and J gave up 0 bases, with 9 bases separating them. CDR3 residues: CASSLEGTLNTEAFF. Written as DNA, the CDR3 is TGTGCCAGCAGTTTAGAGGGGACCCTGAACACTGAAGCTTTCTTT.

This clonotype was detected a few times. This chain connects TRBV27 to TRBJ2-1, with 13 bases lining up with TRBD2. V shed 0 bases and J 9 bases; nucleotides not matched to a gene: 5. The germline V gene encodes CDR1 MNHEY and CDR2 SMNVEV (reference sequence). The CDR3 consists of 16 residues. This CDR3 is CASSLSRTSGRGEQFF. The CDR3 nucleotides read TGTGCCAGCAGTTTATCGAGGACTAGCGGGAGAGGTGAGCAGTTCTTC.